A single T cell receptor beta chain is shown here with its context. The antigen it binds to is not known. It has no much larger one-base neighbor in the sample; base qualities were not kept. Here V drops 2 bases and J drops 1 base, and the junction holds 7 bases not matched to any gene. In the germline V gene (reference sequence), CDR1 corresponds to LNHDA and CDR2 to SQIVND. From its cysteine to its phenylalanine, the CDR3 spans 17 amino acids. CDR3 DNA only is kept here, 51 bases in frame from base 1. The data originate from a study of T cell responses to AZD1222 COVID-19 vaccine (dated by TCRdb to the early 2020s). In the study overall: AZD1222 recipients with second doses at about 4 weeks or about 12 weeks were pooled, because spike-specific TCR depth and breadth did not differ between schedules. TCR sequencing covered roughly 230 trial participants: 200 to 210 given two doses of AZD1222 and 26 given two doses of MenACWY control vaccine. Trial participants were enrolled into age subgroups of 18-55, 56-69 and 70-plus years, which contained about 160, 30 and 59 TCR-sequenced participants, respectively. Broader findings and caveats from the paper: Participants were mostly white British, with more females than males. The authors suggested clonal diversity may have been underestimated. A significant rise in spike-specific TCR breadth and depth was observed after two AZD1222 doses relative to day 0 and relative to MenACWY recipients. CD4 TCRs associated with the vaccine covered the entire spike protein, and the dominant responses were in regions 160-218 and 743-854. Reportedly, almost half of the unique spike-specific TCRs recognized epitopes lying outside the regions that are mutated in the B.1.351 and B.1.1.7 variants. In the small 56-69-year group, the increase in depth fell short of significance, most likely because of low power. Because no day 14 peak-response samples were available, repertoires were characterized only after the peak T cell response. Only a handful of AZD1222 recipients were SARS-CoV-2 seropositive at baseline, limiting conclusions about previously exposed vaccinees.

Sample time point, as interpreted from the label and publication: baseline before first vaccination. Samples from vaccinated people were obtained from the UK trials COV001 and COV002, which included a single-blind randomized controlled phase 2/3 trial of AZD1222 (ChAdOx1 nCoV-19) in healthy adults. For TCRbeta chain sequencing, PBMC samples from trial participants were taken at day 0 and at day 28 after the second dose. The CDR3 regions of human TCRbeta chains were subjected to immunosequencing. As for the original processing: TCRs in the repertoires were compared against a reference library of SARS-CoV-2-specific TCRs that had been generated with the MIRA antigen-specificity platform. Breadth meant the fraction of unique TCRs that were SARS-CoV-2-associated, whereas depth meant the fraction of total T cells that were SARS-CoV-2-associated. Using the MIRA data, each spike-specific TCR was mapped to the spike region that the TCR reacts to and placed in a CD4 or CD8 class. Log10-transformed breadth and depth values were compared by one-way ANOVA with Sidak's multiple comparisons tests. The table comes from immuneACCESS by way of TCRdb, which keeps in-frame sequences with V and J called. Part of the clones is missing from these tables; in studies checked, under half for an unresolved V gene and the rest for unknown reasons. Clonal size and the V and J genes are those of that table, whereas D and trimming came from the DNA. The table for this sample lists approximately 200,000 clones; around 88% of them were counted only once. Of the sample, 7.7% falls within the top ten clones.

The sample consisted of peripheral blood, taken on day 0 of AZD1222 vaccination. The V and J segments used are TRBV19 and TRBJ1-3, and 8 bases in between align with TRBD1. This receptor was taken from an adult in good health. The DNA sequence is TGTGCCAGTAGTATATATGGACAGGGAGGATCTGGAAACACCATATATTTT. Its translation reads: CASSIYGQGGSGNTIYF.